This T cell receptor beta chain was found in a study of control samples from healthy donors and cancer patients. Measured with immunoSEQ multiplex PCR; TCRdb has only the in-frame clones, and not every one. Of around 130,000 clones detected, 80% to 90% appear once; the ten largest clones hold 30% to 40%. This clonotype originated in a middle-aged man in good health. The sample comprised blood.

The CDR3 reads CASSLEGRGQGPLNTEAFF. The CDR3 region has the DNA TGTGCCAGCAGCTTAGAGGGTAGGGGACAGGGTCCCCTGAACACTGAAGCTTTCTTT. This chain uses TRBV7-8 with TRBJ1-1; 9 positions match TRBD1. Germline V lookup: CDR1 SGHVS, CDR2 FQNEAQ. The CDR3 has 19 amino acids. The junction had 12 bases not matched to a gene; V was cut back by 1 base and J by 0 bases.